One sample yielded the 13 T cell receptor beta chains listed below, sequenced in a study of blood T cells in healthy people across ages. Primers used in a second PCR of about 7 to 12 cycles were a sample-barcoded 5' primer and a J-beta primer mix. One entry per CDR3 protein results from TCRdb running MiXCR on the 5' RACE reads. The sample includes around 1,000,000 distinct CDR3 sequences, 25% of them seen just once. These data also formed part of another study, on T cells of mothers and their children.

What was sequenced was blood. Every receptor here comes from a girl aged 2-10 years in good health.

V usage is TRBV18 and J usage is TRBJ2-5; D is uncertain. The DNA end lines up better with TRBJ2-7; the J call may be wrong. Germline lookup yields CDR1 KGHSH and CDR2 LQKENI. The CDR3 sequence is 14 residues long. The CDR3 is CASSEETKFHEQYF. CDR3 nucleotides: TGTGCCAGCTCCGAGGAGACGAAGTTTCACGAGCAGTACTTC.

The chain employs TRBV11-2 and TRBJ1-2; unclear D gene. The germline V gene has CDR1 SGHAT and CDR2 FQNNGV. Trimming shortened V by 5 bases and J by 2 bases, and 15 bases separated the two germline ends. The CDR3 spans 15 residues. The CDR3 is CASSPAPRENYGYTF. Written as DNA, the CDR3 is TGTGCCAGCAGCCCTGCTCCGAGAGAGAACTATGGCTACACCTTC.

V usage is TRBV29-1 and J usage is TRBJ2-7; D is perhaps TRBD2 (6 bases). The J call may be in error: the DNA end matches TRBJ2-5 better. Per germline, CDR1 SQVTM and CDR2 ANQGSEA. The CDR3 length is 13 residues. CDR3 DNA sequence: TGCAGCGTCGACGGGAGCGGTCAAGAGACCCAGTACTTC. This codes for CSVDGSGQETQYF.

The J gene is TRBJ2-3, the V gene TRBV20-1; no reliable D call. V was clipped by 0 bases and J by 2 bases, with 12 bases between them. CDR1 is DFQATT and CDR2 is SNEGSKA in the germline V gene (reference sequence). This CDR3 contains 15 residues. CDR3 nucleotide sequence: TGCAGTGCTAGAGATACCGCGGAATTCACAGATACGCAGTATTTT. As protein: CSARDTAEFTDTQYF.

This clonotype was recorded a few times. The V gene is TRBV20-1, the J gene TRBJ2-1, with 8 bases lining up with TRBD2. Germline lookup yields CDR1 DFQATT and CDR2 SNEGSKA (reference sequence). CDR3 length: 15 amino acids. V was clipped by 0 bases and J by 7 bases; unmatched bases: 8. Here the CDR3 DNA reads TGCAGTGCTAGAGATCCGAGCGGGGGAGGTAATGAGCAGTTCTTC. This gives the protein CSARDPSGGGNEQFF.

For the CDR3, the DNA is TGTGCCAGCAGCGGGCCCCTCGAAAACATTCAGTACTTC. The encoded protein is CASSGPLENIQYF. The chain combines TRBV28 with TRBJ2-4; D ambiguous. Germline CDR1 and CDR2: MDHEN and SYDVKM. With 6 bases removed from V and 5 bases from J, the gap between germline ends came to 11 bases. This CDR3 has 13 residues.

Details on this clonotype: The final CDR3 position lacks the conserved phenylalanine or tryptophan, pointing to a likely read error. The CDR3 DNA sequence: TGCAGTGCTAGAGATCGAGGGGGCACCTGGGAAAAAACGCAGTATCTT. Its translation: CSARDRGGTWEKTQYL. The chain carries TRBV20-1 and TRBJ2-3; 7 nucleotides align to TRBD1. CDR3 length equals 16 residues. The junction had 15 bases not matched to a gene; V was cut back by 0 bases and J by 9 bases. CDR1 DFQATT and CDR2 SNEGSKA come from the germline V gene (reference sequence).

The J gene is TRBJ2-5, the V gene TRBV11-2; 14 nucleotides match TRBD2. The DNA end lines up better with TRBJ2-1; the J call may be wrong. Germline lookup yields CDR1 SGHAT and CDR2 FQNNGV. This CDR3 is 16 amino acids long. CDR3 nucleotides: TGTGCCAGCAGCCTACTGACTAGCGGGAGGGGAAATGAGCAGTTCTTC. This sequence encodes CASSLLTSGRGNEQFF.

CDR3 sequence (DNA): TGCAGTGCTCGGACAGCCGCTAACTATGGCTACACCTTC. The encoded protein is CSARTAANYGYTF. This chain connects TRBV20-1 to TRBJ1-2; D may be TRBD1 (6 bases). Trimming took 5 bases from V and 0 from J, leaving 10 bases between them. Germline CDR1 is DFQATT and CDR2 is SNEGSKA (reference sequence). The CDR3 extends over 13 amino acids.

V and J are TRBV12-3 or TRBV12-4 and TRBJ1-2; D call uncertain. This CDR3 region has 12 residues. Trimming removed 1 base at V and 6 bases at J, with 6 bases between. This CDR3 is CASSLVLDGYTF. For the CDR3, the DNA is TGTGCCAGCAGTTTAGTGTTAGATGGCTACACCTTC.

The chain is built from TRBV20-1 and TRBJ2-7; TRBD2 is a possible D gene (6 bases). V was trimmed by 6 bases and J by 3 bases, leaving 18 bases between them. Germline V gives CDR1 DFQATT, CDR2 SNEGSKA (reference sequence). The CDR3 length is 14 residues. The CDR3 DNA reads TGCAGTGCCCCTGCCGGCGGGATCCGCTACGAGCAGTACTTC. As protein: CSAPAGGIRYEQYF.

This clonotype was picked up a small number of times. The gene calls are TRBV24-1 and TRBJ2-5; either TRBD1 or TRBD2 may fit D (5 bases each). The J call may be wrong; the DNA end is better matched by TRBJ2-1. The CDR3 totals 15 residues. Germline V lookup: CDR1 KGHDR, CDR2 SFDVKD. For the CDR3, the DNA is TGTGCCACCAGTGCCCGATCCGGGACGAAGAATGAGCAGTTCTTC. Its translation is CATSARSGTKNEQFF.

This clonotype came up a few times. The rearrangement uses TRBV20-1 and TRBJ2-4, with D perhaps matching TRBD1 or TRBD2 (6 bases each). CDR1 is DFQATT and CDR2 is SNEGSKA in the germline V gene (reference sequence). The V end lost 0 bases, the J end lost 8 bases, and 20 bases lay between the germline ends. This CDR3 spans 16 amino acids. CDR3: CSARDLYGGPKDIQYF. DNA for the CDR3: TGCAGTGCTAGAGATCTTTACGGGGGCCCAAAGGACATTCAGTACTTC.